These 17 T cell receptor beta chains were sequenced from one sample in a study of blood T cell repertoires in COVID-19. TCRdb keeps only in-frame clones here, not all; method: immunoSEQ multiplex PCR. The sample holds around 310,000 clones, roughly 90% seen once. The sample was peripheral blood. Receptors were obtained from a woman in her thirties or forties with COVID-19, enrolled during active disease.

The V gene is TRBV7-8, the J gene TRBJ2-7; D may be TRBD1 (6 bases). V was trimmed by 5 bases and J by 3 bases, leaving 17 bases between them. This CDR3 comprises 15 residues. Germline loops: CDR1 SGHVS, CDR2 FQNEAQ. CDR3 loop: CASSLVTGFFYEQYF. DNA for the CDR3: TGTGCCAGCAGCCTCGTAACAGGGTTTTTCTACGAGCAGTACTTC.

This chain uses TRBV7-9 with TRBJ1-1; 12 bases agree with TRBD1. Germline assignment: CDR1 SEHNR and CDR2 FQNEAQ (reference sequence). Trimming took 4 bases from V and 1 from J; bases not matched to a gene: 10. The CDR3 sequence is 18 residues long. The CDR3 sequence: CASSSTRDRGHGNTEAFF. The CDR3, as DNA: TGTGCCAGCAGCTCTACCCGGGACAGGGGGCATGGGAACACTGAAGCTTTCTTT.

CDR3 region: CASSFTGQTEAFF. CDR3 nucleotide sequence: TGTGCCAGCAGCTTCACAGGGCAAACTGAAGCTTTCTTT. This chain uses TRBV7-9 with TRBJ1-1; perhaps TRBD1 as D (6 bases). Germline V gene sequence: CDR1 SEHNR, CDR2 FQNEAQ (reference sequence). The CDR3 contains 13 residues. Trimming took off 3 bases at V and 5 bases at J, with 10 bases between the two ends.

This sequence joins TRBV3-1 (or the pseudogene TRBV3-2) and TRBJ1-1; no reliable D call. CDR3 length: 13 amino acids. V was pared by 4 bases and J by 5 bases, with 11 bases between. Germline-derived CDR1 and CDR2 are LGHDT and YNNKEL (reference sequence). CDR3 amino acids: CASSPLTSTEAFF. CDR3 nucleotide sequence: TGTGCCAGCAGCCCCCTCACTTCGACTGAAGCTTTCTTT.

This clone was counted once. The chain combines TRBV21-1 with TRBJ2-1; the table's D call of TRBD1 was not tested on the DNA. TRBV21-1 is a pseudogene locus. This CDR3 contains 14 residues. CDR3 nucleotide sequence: TGTGCCAGCAGCAAAACAGGGGGAGGGAATGAGCAGTTCTTC. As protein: CASSKTGGGNEQFF.

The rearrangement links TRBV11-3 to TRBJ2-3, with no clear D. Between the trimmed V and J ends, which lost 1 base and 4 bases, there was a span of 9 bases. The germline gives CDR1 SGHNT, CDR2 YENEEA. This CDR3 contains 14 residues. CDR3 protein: CASSLAAGADTQYF. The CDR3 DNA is TGTGCCAGCAGCTTAGCAGCAGGTGCAGATACGCAGTATTTT.

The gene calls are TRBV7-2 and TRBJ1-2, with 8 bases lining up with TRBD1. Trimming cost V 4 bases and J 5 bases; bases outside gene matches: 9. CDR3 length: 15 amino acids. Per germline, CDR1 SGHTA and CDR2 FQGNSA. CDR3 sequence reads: CASSSIMGQVYGYTF. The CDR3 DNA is TGTGCCAGCAGCTCGATCATGGGACAGGTTTATGGCTACACCTTC.

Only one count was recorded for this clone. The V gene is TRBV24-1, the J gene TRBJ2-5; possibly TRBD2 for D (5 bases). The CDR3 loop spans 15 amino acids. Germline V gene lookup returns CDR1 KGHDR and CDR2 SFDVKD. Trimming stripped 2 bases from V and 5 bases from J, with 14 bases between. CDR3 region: CATSDSRTPGETQYF. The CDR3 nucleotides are TGTGCCACCAGTGATTCCCGGACCCCGGGGGAGACCCAGTACTTC.

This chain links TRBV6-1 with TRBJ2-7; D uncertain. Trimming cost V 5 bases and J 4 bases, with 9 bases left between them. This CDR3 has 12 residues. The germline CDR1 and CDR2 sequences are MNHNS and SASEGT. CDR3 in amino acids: CASSPSRYEQYF. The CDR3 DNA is TGTGCCAGCAGTCCATCGAGATACGAGCAGTACTTC.

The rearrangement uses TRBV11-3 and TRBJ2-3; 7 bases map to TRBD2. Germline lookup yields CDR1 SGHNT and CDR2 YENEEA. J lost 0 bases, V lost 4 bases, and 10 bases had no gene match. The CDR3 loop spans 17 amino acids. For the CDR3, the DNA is TGTGCCAGCAGCTCCCTTGAACTAGCGACTAGCACAGATACGCAGTATTTT. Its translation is CASSSLELATSTDTQYF. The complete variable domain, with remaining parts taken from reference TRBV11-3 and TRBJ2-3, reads EAGVVQSPRYKIIEKKQPVAFWCNPISGHNTLYWYLQNLGQGPELLIRYENEEAVDDSQLPKDRFSAERLKGVDSTLKIQPAELGDSAVYLCASSSLELATSTDTQYFGPGTRLTVL.

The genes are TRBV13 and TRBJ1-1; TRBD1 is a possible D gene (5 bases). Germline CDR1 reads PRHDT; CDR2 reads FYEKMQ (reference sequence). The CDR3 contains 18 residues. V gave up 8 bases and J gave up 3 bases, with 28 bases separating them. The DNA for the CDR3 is TGTGCCAGCCGTTCTTACGTGGGCAGGGTCGGAACCTACACTGAAGCTTTCTTT. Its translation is CASRSYVGRVGTYTEAFF.

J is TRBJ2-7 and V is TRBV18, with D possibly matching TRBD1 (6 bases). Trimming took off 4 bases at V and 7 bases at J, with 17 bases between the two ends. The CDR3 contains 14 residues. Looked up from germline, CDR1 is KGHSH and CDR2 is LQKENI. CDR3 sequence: CASSQAQGYREQYF. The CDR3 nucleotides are TGTGCCAGCTCACAGGCACAGGGTTATCGGGAGCAGTACTTC.

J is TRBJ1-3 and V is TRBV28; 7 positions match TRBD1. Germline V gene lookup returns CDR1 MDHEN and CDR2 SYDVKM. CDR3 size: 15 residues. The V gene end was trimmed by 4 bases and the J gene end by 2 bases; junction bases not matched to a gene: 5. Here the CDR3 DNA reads TGTGCCAGCAGTTCTACAGGGGTGGCTGGAAACACCATATATTTT. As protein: CASSSTGVAGNTIYF.

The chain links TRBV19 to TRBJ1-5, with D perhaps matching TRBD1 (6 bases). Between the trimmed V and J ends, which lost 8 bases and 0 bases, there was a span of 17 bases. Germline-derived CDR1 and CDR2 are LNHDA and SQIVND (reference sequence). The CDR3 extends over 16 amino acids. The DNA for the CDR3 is TGTGCCAGTGGTAAAGGGGGGGCAGCTAGCAATCAGCCCCAGCATTTT. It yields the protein CASGKGGAASNQPQHF.

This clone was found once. CDR3 bases: TGTGCCAGCAGCTTAACCGACGAGGTCACTGAAGCTTTCTTT. Protein product: CASSLTDEVTEAFF. This chain joins TRBV7-8 and TRBJ1-1; D is ambiguous. The V gene's germline CDR1 is SGHVS and CDR2 FQNEAQ. The V and J ends lost 2 bases and 4 bases respectively, with 11 bases between them. CDR3 size: 14 residues.

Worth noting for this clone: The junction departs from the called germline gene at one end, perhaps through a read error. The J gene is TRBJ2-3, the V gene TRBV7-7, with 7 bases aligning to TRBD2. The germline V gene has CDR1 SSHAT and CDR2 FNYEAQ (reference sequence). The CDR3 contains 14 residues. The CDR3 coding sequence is TGTGCTAGCAGCAAGGCGGGAGCTCCAGATACGCAGTATTTT. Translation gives CASSKAGAPDTQYF. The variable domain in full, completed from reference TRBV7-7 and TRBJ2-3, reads GAGVSQSPRYKVTKRGQDVTLRCDPISSHATLYWYQQALGQGPEFLTYFNYEAQPDKSGLPSDRFSAERPEGSISTLTIQRTEQRDSAMYRCASSKAGAPDTQYFGPGTRLTVL.

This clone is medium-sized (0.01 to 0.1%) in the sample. CDR3 residues: CASSDSSENTGELFF. The CDR3 nucleotides read TGTGCCAGCAGTGACTCTAGCGAGAACACCGGGGAGCTGTTTTTT. The V call is TRBV6-4, the J call TRBJ2-2; TRBD2 might be the D (5 bases). CDR1 and CDR2 from the germline V gene are MRHNA and SNTAGT. The CDR3 has 15 residues. Trimming stripped 0 bases from V and 1 base from J, with 6 bases between.